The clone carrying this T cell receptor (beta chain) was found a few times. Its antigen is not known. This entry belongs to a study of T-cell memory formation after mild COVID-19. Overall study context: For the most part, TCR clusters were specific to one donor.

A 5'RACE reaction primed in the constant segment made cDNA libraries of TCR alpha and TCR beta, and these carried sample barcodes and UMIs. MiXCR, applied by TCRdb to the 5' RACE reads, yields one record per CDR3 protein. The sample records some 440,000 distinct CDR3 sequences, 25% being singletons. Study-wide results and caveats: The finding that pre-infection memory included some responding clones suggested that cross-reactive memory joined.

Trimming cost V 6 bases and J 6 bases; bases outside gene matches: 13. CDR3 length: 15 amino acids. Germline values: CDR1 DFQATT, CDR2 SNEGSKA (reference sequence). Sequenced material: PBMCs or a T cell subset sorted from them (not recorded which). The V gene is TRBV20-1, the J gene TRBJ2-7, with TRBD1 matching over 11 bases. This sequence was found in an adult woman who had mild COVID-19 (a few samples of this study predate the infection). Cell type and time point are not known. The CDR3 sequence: CSAEPRDRGFGEQYF. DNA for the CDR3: TGCAGTGCCGAACCGAGGGACAGGGGGTTCGGCGAGCAGTACTTC.